This entry describes one T cell receptor (beta chain). The antigen remains undetermined. The data were obtained in a study of blood T cells in healthy people across ages. General study findings and limits: The study regarded diversity estimates from one million T cells as underestimates. Naive and antigen-experienced cells were not separated, limiting conclusive comparison.

V shed 5 bases and J 2 bases; nucleotides not matched to a gene: 5. Germline assignment: CDR1 SGHNT and CDR2 YENEEA. The CDR3 is made up of 15 amino acids. Primed by a sample-barcoded 5' primer and a J-beta primer mix, a second PCR proceeded for roughly 7 to 12 cycles. TCRdb reprocessed the 5' RACE reads with MiXCR, giving one entry per CDR3 protein. The sample carries 1.5 million to 1.8 million distinct CDR3 sequences, 35% to 45% recorded once. The receptor's source is a woman aged 18-35 years in good health. Specimen: blood. The V and J genes are TRBV11-3 and TRBJ2-3; 9 bases line up with TRBD2. CDR3 residues: CASSAREGPTDTQYF. CDR3 nucleotide sequence: TGTGCCAGCAGCGCGCGGGAGGGCCCCACAGATACGCAGTATTTT.